Described below is a single T cell receptor (beta chain) sequence and its context. Autoimmune disease history or systemic immunosuppression disqualified patients. With 1 base removed from V and 7 bases from J, the gap between germline ends came to 15 bases. Germline lookup yields CDR1 SGHKS and CDR2 YYEKEE (reference sequence). CDR3 length: 15 amino acids. The record originates from a study of OX40 agonist ivuxolimab in advanced cancers. Here immunoSEQ multiplex PCR was the method, and the copy in TCRdb shows in-frame clones only, minus some. The table includes 30,000 to 45,000 clones, more than 75% detected once.

Sequences were derived from CD4+ or CD8+ T cells sorted from blood, sampled in a trial of the OX40 agonist ivuxolimab. The TCR was taken from an adult with an advanced solid tumor such as melanoma, head and neck, liver or kidney cancer. This chain joins TRBV5-5 and TRBJ2-1; no definite D call. The CDR3 DNA follows: TGTGCCAGCAGCTTGTACTTGGCCGTAGGTAATGAGCAGTTCTTC. It encodes CASSLYLAVGNEQFF.